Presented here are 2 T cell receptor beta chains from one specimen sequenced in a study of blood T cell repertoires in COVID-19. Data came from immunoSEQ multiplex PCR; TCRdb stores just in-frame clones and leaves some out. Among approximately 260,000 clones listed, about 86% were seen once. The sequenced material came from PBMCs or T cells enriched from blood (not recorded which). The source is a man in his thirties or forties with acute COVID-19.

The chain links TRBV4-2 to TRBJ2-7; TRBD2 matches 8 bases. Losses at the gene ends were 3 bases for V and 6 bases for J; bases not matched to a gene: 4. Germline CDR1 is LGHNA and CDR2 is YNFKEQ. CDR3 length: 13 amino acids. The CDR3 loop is CASSQVRGVEQYV. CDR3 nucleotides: TGTGCCAGCAGCCAGGTGCGGGGGGTCGAGCAGTACGTC.

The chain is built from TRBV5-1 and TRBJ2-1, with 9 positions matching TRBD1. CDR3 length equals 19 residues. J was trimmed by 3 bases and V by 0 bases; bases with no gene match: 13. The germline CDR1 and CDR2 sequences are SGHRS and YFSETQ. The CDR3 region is CASSLGSSTGTGFYNEQFF. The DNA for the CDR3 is TGCGCCAGCAGCTTGGGGTCCTCAACCGGGACAGGGTTCTACAATGAGCAGTTCTTC.